This TCR beta chain was identified during a study of CD8 T cells in ankylosing spondylitis. Study-wide results and limits: Significant enrichment of disease-linked clones was reportedly seen in matched ankylosing spondylitis synovial fluid. Peripheral blood held disease-linked clones only at relatively low frequency, and these were CD8+. Certain motif variants had earlier appeared in reactive arthritis synovial fluid and blood.

The CDR3 extends over 11 amino acids. V lost 8 bases to trimming and J lost 10 bases, with 16 bases between them. CDR1 is SQVTM and CDR2 is ANQGSEA in the germline V gene. This clonotype was observed at least ten times. Its antigen is as yet unknown. Preparation of TCR beta libraries was done by quantitative 5'-RACE with molecular barcodes. TCRdb used MiXCR to reprocess the 5' RACE reads, holding one entry per CDR3 protein. The table records under 250,000 distinct CDR3 sequences, around 8% of them present only once. The chain couples TRBV29-1 to TRBJ2-3, with a weak D call TRBD2 (6 bases). Source material: blood, either unsorted or a sorted T cell fraction (not recorded which). The source of this sequence is a female donor with ankylosing spondylitis or in good health (not recorded which). CDR3 region: CSLRSGLAQYF. For the CDR3, the DNA is TGCAGCCTCCGAAGCGGGTTAGCGCAGTATTTT.